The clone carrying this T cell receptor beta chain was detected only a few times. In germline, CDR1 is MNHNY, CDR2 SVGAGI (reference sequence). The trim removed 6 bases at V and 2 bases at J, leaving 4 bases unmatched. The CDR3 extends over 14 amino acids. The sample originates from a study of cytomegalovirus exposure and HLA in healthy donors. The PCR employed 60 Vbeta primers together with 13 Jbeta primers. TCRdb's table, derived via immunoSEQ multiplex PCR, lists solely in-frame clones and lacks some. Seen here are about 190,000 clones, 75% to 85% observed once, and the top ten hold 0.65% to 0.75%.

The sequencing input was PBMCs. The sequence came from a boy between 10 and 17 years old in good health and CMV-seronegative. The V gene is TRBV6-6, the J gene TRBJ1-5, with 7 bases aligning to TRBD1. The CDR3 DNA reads TGTGCCAGCAGCCGGACAGGAGGCAATCAGCCCCAGCATTTT. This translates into CASSRTGGNQPQHF.